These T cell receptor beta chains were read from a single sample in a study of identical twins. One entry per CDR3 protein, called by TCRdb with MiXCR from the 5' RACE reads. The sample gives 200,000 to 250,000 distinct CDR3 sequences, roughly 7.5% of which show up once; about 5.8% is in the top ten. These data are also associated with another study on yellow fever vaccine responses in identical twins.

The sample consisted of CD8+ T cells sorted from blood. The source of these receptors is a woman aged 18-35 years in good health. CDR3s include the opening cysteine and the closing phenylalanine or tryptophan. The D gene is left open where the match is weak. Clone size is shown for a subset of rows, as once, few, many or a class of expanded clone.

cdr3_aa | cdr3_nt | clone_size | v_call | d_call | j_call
CASSLGEGRTDTQYF | TGTGCCAGCAGTTTAGGAGAGGGCCGCACAGATACGCAGTATTTT | many | TRBV28 | - | TRBJ2-3
CASSEATPGGRPYEQYF | TGTGCCAGCAGTGAAGCCACACCCGGGGGGAGGCCCTACGAGCAGTACTTC | - | TRBV2 | TRBD2 | TRBJ2-7
CASSGDGGAADTQYF | TGTGCCAGCAGTGGGGACGGGGGGGCCGCCGATACGCAGTATTTT | - | TRBV6-1 | TRBD2 | TRBJ2-3
CASSDAGASEAFF | TGCGCCAGCAGTGACGCGGGGGCCTCTGAAGCTTTCTTT | few | TRBV10-1 | - | TRBJ1-1
CSARDWTGGGNEQFF | TGCAGTGCTAGGGACTGGACAGGGGGAGGGAATGAGCAGTTCTTC | - | TRBV20-1 | TRBD1 | TRBJ2-1
CASRLGQEYQPQHF | TGTGCCAGCAGACTGGGACAGGAGTATCAGCCCCAGCATTTT | few | TRBV28 | TRBD1 | TRBJ1-5
CASSGRTGDWNTGELFF | TGTGCCAGCAGCGGCCGGACAGGGGATTGGAACACCGGGGAGCTGTTTTTT | - | TRBV7-9 | TRBD1 | TRBJ2-2
CASGPWVNSYNEQFF | TGTGCTAGTGGTCCCTGGGTCAACTCCTACAATGAGCAGTTCTTC | few | TRBV12-5 | - | TRBJ2-1
CASSENLAGVSDTQYF | TGCGCCAGCAGTGAGAATCTAGCGGGGGTTTCAGATACGCAGTATTTT | once | TRBV10-2 | TRBD2 | TRBJ2-3
CASGLLHRTDGGRETQYF | TGTGCCAGCGGACTTCTACATAGGACGGACGGCGGGCGGGAGACCCAGTACTTC | few | TRBV7-9 | - | TRBJ2-5
CATSDPQGGGNTIYF | TGTGCCACCAGTGACCCTCAGGGCGGAGGAAACACCATATATTTT | - | TRBV24-1 | - | TRBJ1-3
CAISPVASGTPYNEQFF | TGTGCCATCAGTCCAGTGGCTAGCGGGACTCCCTACAATGAGCAGTTCTTC | - | TRBV10-3 | TRBD2 | TRBJ2-1
CSARVGPWDTGELFF | TGCAGTGCTAGAGTTGGGCCCTGGGACACCGGGGAGCTGTTTTTT | many | TRBV20-1 | - | TRBJ2-2
CASSSRGLSGDEQFF | TGTGCCAGCAGTTCCCGAGGACTTAGCGGGGATGAGCAGTTCTTC | many | TRBV12-3/TRBV12-4 | TRBD2 | TRBJ2-1
CASTVDRGLLHEQYF | TGTGCCAGCACCGTGGACAGGGGACTCCTTCACGAGCAGTACTTC | many | TRBV28 | TRBD1 | TRBJ2-7
CASSEEEGAGNTIYF | TGTGCCAGCAGTGAAGAGGAGGGGGCCGGAAACACCATATATTTT | - | TRBV6-1 | TRBD1 | TRBJ1-3
CASSLIGFGTDTQYF | TGTGCCAGCAGCCTCATAGGGTTCGGCACAGATACGCAGTATTTT | many | TRBV12-3/TRBV12-4 | - | TRBJ2-3
CASSEEVEPYNEQFF | TGTGCCAGCAGTGAAGAGGTGGAGCCCTACAATGAGCAGTTCTTC | - | TRBV6-1 | - | TRBJ2-1
CASSQPRDTQYF | TGTGCCAGCAGCCAGCCGCGTGATACGCAGTATTTT | few | TRBV7-9 | - | TRBJ2-3
CASSAGYSTSTLNYGYTF | TGTGCCAGCAGTGCGGGGTATAGTACCAGTACTCTAAACTATGGCTACACCTTC | few | TRBV2 | - | TRBJ1-2
CASSYRGLTGELFF | TGTGCCAGCAGTTACCGGGGGCTCACCGGGGAGCTGTTTTTT | few | TRBV6-5 | - | TRBJ2-2
CASTTDREENTQYF | TGTGCCAGCACCACGGACAGGGAAGAAAATACGCAGTATTTT | few | TRBV12-3/TRBV12-4 | TRBD1 | TRBJ2-3